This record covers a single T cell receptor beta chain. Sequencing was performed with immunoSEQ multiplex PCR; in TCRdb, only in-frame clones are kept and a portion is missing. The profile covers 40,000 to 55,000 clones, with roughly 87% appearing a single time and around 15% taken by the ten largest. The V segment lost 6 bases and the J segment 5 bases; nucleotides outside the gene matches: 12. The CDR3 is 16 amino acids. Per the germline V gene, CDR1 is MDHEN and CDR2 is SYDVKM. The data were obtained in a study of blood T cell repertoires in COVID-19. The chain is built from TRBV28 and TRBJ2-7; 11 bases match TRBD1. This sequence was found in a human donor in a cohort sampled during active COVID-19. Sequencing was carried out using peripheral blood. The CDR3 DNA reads TGTGCCAGCAGCAAACAACGGGGACAGGGGGGCGACGAGCAGTACTTC. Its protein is CASSKQRGQGGDEQYF.